One and the same sample provided the 11 T cell receptor beta chains below, sequenced in a study of T cell clones after liver transplantation. The method was immunoSEQ multiplex PCR; TCRdb's version includes in-frame clones alone and lacks a portion of them. The sample carries roughly 15,000 clones, nearly 95% recorded once. Specimen: CD8+ T cells from blood, collected before liver transplant. The receptors originated from a human donor who received a liver transplant.

This chain joins TRBV7-6 and TRBJ2-7; the match to TRBD1 covers 9 bases. The CDR3 sequence is 16 residues long. CDR1 is SGHVS and CDR2 is FNYEAQ in the germline V gene. Losses at the gene ends were 0 bases for V and 1 base for J; bases not matched to a gene: 4. The CDR3 protein is CASSLAPGQGSYEQYF. CDR3 coding DNA: TGTGCCAGCAGCTTAGCCCCGGGACAGGGTTCCTACGAGCAGTACTTC. The full variable domain, in which reference TRBV7-6 and TRBJ2-7 provide the parts outside the CDR3, is GAGVSQSPRYKVTKRGQDVALRCDPISGHVSLYWYRQALGQGPEFLTYFNYEAQQDKSGLPNDRFSAERPEGSISTLTIQRTEQRDSAMYRCASSLAPGQGSYEQYFGPGTRLTVT.

This chain connects TRBV7-9 to TRBJ2-1; 8 positions match TRBD2. Germline-derived CDR1 and CDR2 are SEHNR and FQNEAQ (reference sequence). The CDR3 has 15 residues. Unmatched junction bases numbered 6, after V lost 3 bases and J lost 5 bases. The CDR3 DNA is TGTGCCAGCAGCTTGAGCGGGAGCCCCGACAATGAGCAGTTCTTC. This encodes CASSLSGSPDNEQFF.

This sequence joins TRBV29-1 and TRBJ1-2; TRBD1 matches 10 bases. Germline values: CDR1 SQVTM, CDR2 ANQGSEA. The CDR3 totals 14 residues. V was clipped by 7 bases and J by 3 bases; unmatched bases: 8. The CDR3 loop reads CSARTTGGYYGYTF. The CDR3 DNA is TGCAGCGCCAGGACGACAGGGGGCTACTATGGCTACACCTTC.

The chain carries TRBV5-5 and TRBJ2-7; possibly TRBD2 for D (5 bases). CDR3 length equals 12 residues. Germline values: CDR1 SGHKS, CDR2 YYEKEE (reference sequence). V dropped 7 bases and J dropped 0 bases, with 8 bases sitting between them. The CDR3 protein is CASEGSSYEQYF. For the CDR3, the DNA is TGTGCCAGCGAAGGGAGCTCCTACGAGCAGTACTTC.

This chain joins TRBV30 and TRBJ2-1, with D hard to call. The CDR3 runs 8 residues. Germline CDR1 and CDR2: GTSNPN and SVGIG (reference sequence). V lost 8 bases to trimming and J lost 6 bases, with 2 bases between them. This CDR3 reads CAVNEQFF. The DNA for the CDR3 is TGTGCCGTCAATGAGCAGTTCTTC.

The V gene is TRBV6-4, the J gene TRBJ1-2, with D hard to call. The CDR3 contains 14 residues. V lost 7 bases to trimming and J lost 8 bases, with 20 bases between them. The germline CDR1 and CDR2 sequences are MRHNA and SNTAGT. The CDR3 spells CASTLNSPSRGYTF. Written as DNA, the CDR3 is TGTGCCAGCACGCTTAACTCACCGTCACGGGGCTACACCTTC.

A single count supports this clone. The rearrangement links TRBV13 to TRBJ2-1; 8 nucleotides agree with TRBD2. Germline V gene lookup returns CDR1 PRHDT and CDR2 FYEKMQ (reference sequence). The CDR3 has 14 residues. Trimming cost V 5 bases and J 7 bases; bases outside gene matches: 7. CDR3 in amino acids: CASSGPAGGNEQFF. The CDR3 bases are TGTGCCAGCAGCGGGCCCGCGGGAGGTAATGAGCAGTTCTTC.

The rearrangement joins TRBV5-6 to TRBJ2-1; TRBD2 agrees at 8 bases. Germline loops: CDR1 SGHDT, CDR2 YYEEEE. The junction had 5 bases not matched to a gene; V was cut back by 2 bases and J by 4 bases. CDR3 length: 15 residues. The CDR3 spells CASSFQTSGYNEQFF. The DNA of the CDR3 is TGTGCCAGCAGCTTTCAAACTAGCGGTTACAATGAGCAGTTCTTC.

The genes are TRBV7-3 and TRBJ2-1, with TRBD2 matching over 14 bases. With 4 bases clipped from V and 10 bases from J, the junction kept 9 bases outside the gene matches. The CDR3 has 16 amino acids. Germline CDR1 reads SGHTA; CDR2 reads FQGTGA. CDR3 loop: CASSWGLAGDFSEQFF. The CDR3 DNA sequence: TGTGCCAGCAGCTGGGGACTAGCGGGAGATTTTTCAGAGCAGTTCTTC.

The rearrangement joins TRBV5-6 to TRBJ1-2; D call uncertain. V lost 0 bases and J lost 8, with 8 bases in between. Germline CDR1 is SGHDT and CDR2 is YYEEEE. The CDR3 runs to 12 residues. This CDR3 is CASSLGVGGYTF. The DNA for the CDR3 is TGTGCCAGCAGCTTGGGAGTCGGCGGCTACACCTTC. Complete variable domain (other parts from reference TRBV5-6 and TRBJ1-2): DAGVTQSPTHLIKTRGQQVTLRCSPKSGHDTVSWYQQALGQGPQFIFQYYEEEERQRGNFPDRFSGHQFPNYSSELNVNALLLGDSALYLCASSLGVGGYTFGSGTRLTVV.

This clone was detected only once. The rearrangement uses TRBV27 and TRBJ1-5; perhaps TRBD1 as D (6 bases). This CDR3 comprises 15 residues. V lost 5 bases to trimming and J lost 7 bases, with 18 bases between them. Germline lookup yields CDR1 MNHEY and CDR2 SMNVEV (reference sequence). Written as DNA, the CDR3 is TGTGCCAGCAGTAGCTCCGGGGGGCGCGGACAGCCCCAGCATTTT. Its translation is CASSSSGGRGQPQHF.